The clone carrying this T cell receptor (beta chain) was observed at least ten times. The antigen is unknown. The time point denotes: persistent/refractory GD, antithyroid drugs over 5 years with positive TRAb. The TCR library was made from RNA that had been extracted from PBMCs in TRIzol. The patients included were those that came from an endocrinology department in Xi'an, China. The entry originates in a study of regulatory T cells in long-lasting Graves disease. Notes on the study in general: Reduced TCR diversity was observed in persistent Graves' patients versus newly diagnosed patients.

For TCR beta, libraries came from iRepertoire HTBI primers and Arm-PCR of CDR3 regions. Per the study methods: Overall, samples carried around 60 TRBV and 14 TRBJ segments. TCRdb recomputed calls from the multiplex PCR reads with MiXCR, one row per CDR3 protein. The authors' filters were not applied to this entry. The sample has about 430,000 distinct CDR3 sequences; around a fifth are singletons. The receptor comes from a female donor with Graves disease. Sequencing used peripheral blood mononuclear cells (PBMCs), obtained when the disease was refractory, from a patient treated with antithyroid drugs.

The chain's CDR3 is CASSVGPSGNLQETQYF. CDR3 coding DNA: TGTGCCAGCAGTGTCGGTCCTAGCGGGAATCTCCAAGAGACCCAGTACTTC. The chain combines TRBV6-1 with TRBJ2-5; 9 bases agree with TRBD2. V lost 4 bases to trimming and J lost 1 base; unmatched junction nucleotides: 10. Germline values: CDR1 MNHNS, CDR2 SASEGT. CDR3 size: 17 residues.